A single sample gave rise to the 22 T cell receptor beta chains below, sequenced in a study of cytomegalovirus exposure and HLA in healthy donors. Use of 60 Vbeta and 13 Jbeta primers characterized the PCR. Assay used: immunoSEQ multiplex PCR; TCRdb lists only in-frame clones, some missing. Of roughly 98,000 clones in the sample, roughly three quarters were seen once. The sample comprised PBMCs. These receptors were collected from a female donor in good health and CMV-seronegative.

The chain links TRBV5-1 to TRBJ2-7; D unclear. CDR3 size: 13 residues. In germline, CDR1 is SGHRS, CDR2 YFSETQ. The V gene lost 0 bases and the J gene lost 3 bases, with 7 bases spanning the gap. This chain's CDR3 is CASSLAPDYEQYF. Here the CDR3 DNA reads TGCGCCAGCAGCTTGGCGCCAGACTACGAGCAGTACTTC.

In this sample, this clone turned up a few times. This chain connects TRBV6-1 to TRBJ2-5; 7 bases agree with TRBD1. The CDR3 is made up of 15 amino acids. CDR1 is MNHNS and CDR2 is SASEGT in the germline V gene. Losses at the gene ends were 6 bases for V and 0 bases for J; bases not matched to a gene: 7. CDR3 nucleotide sequence: TGTGCCAGCAGGACCGGGACAGTTTACCAAGAGACCCAGTACTTC. It yields the protein CASRTGTVYQETQYF.

The V and J genes are TRBV6-4 and TRBJ2-1; 11 bases match TRBD1. The CDR3 covers 14 residues. V was clipped by 5 bases and J by 4 bases; unmatched bases: 1. CDR1 and CDR2 from the germline V gene are MRHNA and SNTAGT. The CDR3, as DNA: TGTGCCAGCAGTCGGGACAGGGGGTACAATGAGCAGTTCTTC. The encoded protein is CASSRDRGYNEQFF.

The chain is built from TRBV30 and TRBJ2-7, with D possibly matching TRBD2 (5 bases). Germline V gene data show CDR1 as GTSNPN and CDR2 as SVGIG (reference sequence). The CDR3 spans 14 residues. Trimming took off 1 base at V and 7 bases at J, with 17 bases between the two ends. The CDR3 DNA sequence: TGTGCCTGGAGTGCCCCTGCGGCCTGGAGGGAGCAGTACTTC. Its translation: CAWSAPAAWREQYF.

The V call is TRBV30, the J call TRBJ1-2; D uncertain. This CDR3 has 11 amino acids. V dropped 2 bases and J dropped 8 bases, with 9 bases sitting between them. The germline gives CDR1 GTSNPN, CDR2 SVGIG (reference sequence). The CDR3 spells CAWSTARGYTF. In DNA form, the CDR3 reads TGTGCCTGGAGTACTGCGAGGGGCTACACCTTC.

The chain uses TRBV7-3 and TRBJ2-1, with D possibly being TRBD2 (6 bases). Looked up from germline, CDR1 is SGHTA and CDR2 is FQGTGA. CDR3 length equals 14 residues. V lost 0 bases and J lost 7, with 10 bases in between. CDR3 protein: CASSLTSSGNEQFF. The DNA of the CDR3 is TGTGCCAGCAGCTTAACAAGCAGCGGGAATGAGCAGTTCTTC. The full variable domain, completed using reference TRBV7-3 and TRBJ2-1, is GAGVSQTPSNKVTEKGKYVELRCDPISGHTALYWYRQSLGQGPEFLIYFQGTGAADDSGLPNDRFFAVRPEGSVSTLKIQRTERGDSAVYLCASSLTSSGNEQFFGPGTRLTVL.

This clone was seen a few times. The rearrangement joins TRBV10-3 to TRBJ2-1, with 8 bases aligning to TRBD1. J gave up 7 bases and V 4 bases, and 3 bases lay outside the gene matches. Per germline, CDR1 ENHRY and CDR2 SYGVKD. The CDR3 sequence is 13 residues long. CDR3 amino acids: CAISGTGRNEQFF. As DNA, the CDR3 is TGTGCCATCAGTGGGACAGGGAGGAATGAGCAGTTCTTC.

The chain has TRBV5-1 and TRBJ2-3; TRBD2 might be the D (6 bases). Germline V gene lookup returns CDR1 SGHRS and CDR2 YFSETQ. V lost 2 bases, J lost 4 bases, and 11 bases lay in between. This CDR3 has 14 amino acids. The DNA for the CDR3 is TGCGCCAGCAGCTTCGGGACTGCCGCAGATACGCAGTATTTT. This encodes CASSFGTAADTQYF.

V and J are TRBV28 and TRBJ1-3, with D possibly being TRBD1 (6 bases). Germline loops: CDR1 MDHEN, CDR2 SYDVKM. There are 15 residues in the CDR3. Trimming removed 1 base from V and 4 bases from J, with 11 bases in between. The CDR3: CASSLSQGYGNTIYF. The DNA of the CDR3 is TGTGCCAGCAGTTTATCTCAGGGGTACGGAAACACCATATATTTT.

The rearrangement uses TRBV9 and TRBJ2-3; weak D call: TRBD1 (7 bases). Germline CDR1 reads SGDLS; CDR2 reads YYNGEE. The CDR3 runs to 16 residues. V was cut by 3 bases and J by 0 bases, with 14 bases left in between. The CDR3 region has the DNA TGTGCCAGCAGCGAACAGGGGAGGACTAGCACAGATACGCAGTATTTT. Its translation is CASSEQGRTSTDTQYF.

The V gene is TRBV19, the J gene TRBJ1-1; a possible D gene is TRBD1 (6 bases). The CDR3 contains 12 residues. Germline V gene sequence: CDR1 LNHDA, CDR2 SQIVND (reference sequence). V lost 3 bases and J lost 11, with 13 bases in between. The CDR3 reads CASSMYRAGAFF. In nucleotides, the CDR3 is TGTGCCAGTAGTATGTACAGGGCTGGCGCTTTCTTT.

The chain joins TRBV5-4 to TRBJ1-1; D not certain. V was shortened by 1 base and J by 5 bases, with 9 bases between the two germline ends. The germline gives CDR1 SGHNT, CDR2 YYREEE (reference sequence). This CDR3 has 13 amino acids. The CDR3 protein is CASSLWRSTEAFF. CDR3 nucleotides: TGTGCCAGCAGCTTGTGGAGAAGTACTGAAGCTTTCTTT.

The chain joins TRBV18 to TRBJ2-7; D uncertain. The germline gives CDR1 KGHSH, CDR2 LQKENI. The CDR3 loop spans 12 amino acids. Deletions cut 3 bases from V and 3 bases from J, with 6 bases between. CDR3 DNA sequence: TGTGCCAGCTCACCCCGAGTCTACGAGCAGTACTTC. Amino acid sequence: CASSPRVYEQYF.

The sample holds one count of this clone. This chain connects TRBV11-2 to TRBJ1-2; TRBD1 matches 8 bases. CDR3 length equals 18 residues. The V segment lost 0 bases and the J segment 7 bases; nucleotides outside the gene matches: 16. From germline, CDR1 is SGHAT and CDR2 FQNNGV. CDR3 bases: TGTGCCAGCAGCTTAGATCAGGGCTCGAGGCAGGGGGCACGTGGCTACACCTTC. Its protein product is CASSLDQGSRQGARGYTF.

Only one count was recorded for this clone. The chain couples TRBV5-1 to TRBJ2-3, with 13 bases aligning to TRBD2. With 0 bases clipped from V and 2 bases from J, the junction kept 3 bases outside the gene matches. This CDR3 comprises 17 residues. Germline CDR1 is SGHRS and CDR2 is YFSETQ. The CDR3 bases are TGCGCCAGCAGCTTGGGGACTAGCGGGAGTGTCACAGATACGCAGTATTTT. Protein: CASSLGTSGSVTDTQYF. Complete variable domain (other parts from reference TRBV5-1 and TRBJ2-3): KAGVTQTPRYLIKTRGQQVTLSCSPISGHRSVSWYQQTPGQGLQFLFEYFSETQRNKGNFPGRFSGRQFSNSRSEMNVSTLELGDSALYLCASSLGTSGSVTDTQYFGPGTRLTVL.

The chain's CDR3 is CSVGGTLASYGYTF. DNA of the CDR3: TGCAGCGTTGGAGGGACACTTGCCTCATATGGCTACACCTTC. The chain combines TRBV29-1 with TRBJ1-2; D might be TRBD1 (6 bases). Germline-derived CDR1 and CDR2 are SQVTM and ANQGSEA. The length of the CDR3 is 14 residues. The V gene lost 4 bases and the J gene lost 5 bases, with 17 bases spanning the gap. The full variable domain, its missing parts supplied by reference TRBV29-1 and TRBJ1-2, is SAVISQKPSRDICQRGTSLTIQCQVDSQVTMMFWYRQQPGQSLTLIATANQGSEATYESGFVIDKFPISRPNLTFSTLTVSNMSPEDSSIYLCSVGGTLASYGYTFGSGTRLTVV.

This CDR3 reads CATTIRGGEQYF. CDR3 nucleotide sequence: TGTGCCACCACGATTCGGGGAGGGGAGCAGTACTTC. V is TRBV6-5 and J is TRBJ2-5; TRBD2 matches 7 bases. CDR3 length equals 12 residues. Germline CDR1 MNHEY, CDR2 SVGAGI. V dropped 10 bases and J dropped 11; count of bases not matched to a gene: 13.

V and J are TRBV7-6 and TRBJ2-2; TRBD2 might be the D (6 bases). The CDR3 loop spans 14 amino acids. Looked up from germline, CDR1 is SGHVS and CDR2 is FNYEAQ. The V and J ends lost 2 bases and 4 bases respectively, with 8 bases between them. The CDR3 loop is CASSLSGRTGELFF. CDR3 nucleotide sequence: TGTGCCAGCAGCTTAAGCGGGCGCACCGGGGAGCTGTTTTTT.

This sequence joins TRBV9 and TRBJ1-5; weak D call: TRBD1 (5 bases). Germline V CDR1 and CDR2: SGDLS, YYNGEE. Trimming shortened V by 0 bases and J by 3 bases, and 7 bases separated the two germline ends. The CDR3 contains 14 residues. For the CDR3, the DNA is TGTGCCAGCAGCGTAGGACAGACCAATCAGCCCCAGCATTTT. Translated, it gives CASSVGQTNQPQHF.

The rearrangement uses TRBV27 and TRBJ1-1, with D possibly matching TRBD1 (5 bases). In germline, CDR1 is MNHEY, CDR2 SMNVEV (reference sequence). The CDR3 spans 15 residues. The V gene lost 2 bases and the J gene lost 1 base, with 11 bases spanning the gap. The CDR3 DNA follows: TGTGCCAGCAGTTTAAAGATCAGGGCGAACACTGAAGCTTTCTTT. Its protein is CASSLKIRANTEAFF.

The chain joins TRBV7-3 to TRBJ2-3, with 12 positions matching TRBD2. V dropped 1 base and J dropped 3; count of bases not matched to a gene: 8. The germline gives CDR1 SGHTA, CDR2 FQGTGA. The CDR3 has 18 amino acids. DNA of the CDR3: TGTGCCAGCAGCTTAAGGATGGCTAGCGGGAGGGGAACAGATACGCAGTATTTT. This encodes CASSLRMASGRGTDTQYF.

The CDR3 reads CASMVGAVMDQPQHF. Written as DNA, the CDR3 is TGTGCCAGTATGGTAGGGGCTGTGATGGATCAGCCCCAGCATTTT. The genes are TRBV19 and TRBJ1-5; D perhaps matches TRBD1 (5 bases). The CDR3 spans 15 residues. CDR1 and CDR2 from the germline V gene are LNHDA and SQIVND (reference sequence). V lost 7 bases, J lost 5 bases, and 18 bases lay in between.